Below, 8 T cell receptor beta chains from the same sample are listed, as sequenced in a study of shared clonotypes between healthy human individuals. Sequencing was performed with immunoSEQ multiplex PCR; in TCRdb, only in-frame clones are kept and a portion is missing. The table lists some 1,100,000 clones, 75% to 80% of them singletons. Input material: memory CD4+ T cells from PBMCs. Subset reported: CD45RA-negative fraction. Receptors were obtained from a man aged 18 to 30 in good health. Some clones in this sample may be carry-over from other donors' samples.

This chain connects TRBV29-1 to TRBJ1-1; D is ambiguous. CDR3 size: 13 residues. Germline loops: CDR1 SQVTM, CDR2 ANQGSEA. Trimming shortened V by 4 bases and J by 2 bases, and 11 bases separated the two germline ends. CDR3 region: CSVGAGVNTEAFF. The CDR3 DNA follows: TGCAGCGTTGGGGCAGGAGTAAACACTGAAGCTTTCTTT.

This chain joins TRBV2 and TRBJ2-5, with a possible D match to TRBD1 (5 bases). V lost 6 bases and J 0 bases, leaving 26 bases between the germline ends. The CDR3 has 19 residues. CDR1 and CDR2 from the germline V gene are SNHLY and FYNNEI. The CDR3 spells CASSLNARVDIRYQETQYF. The DNA of the CDR3 is TGTGCCAGCAGCCTAAATGCCAGGGTGGACATTCGGTACCAAGAGACCCAGTACTTC.

The chain combines TRBV5-5 with TRBJ1-4; a possible D gene is TRBD1 (6 bases). Germline CDR1 and CDR2: SGHKS and YYEKEE (reference sequence). This CDR3 spans 15 amino acids. Between the trimmed V and J ends, which lost 6 bases and 5 bases, there was a span of 17 bases. The CDR3 DNA is TGTGCCAGCACCCCCGGGAGGGGGTACAATGAAAAACTGTTTTTT. Its translation: CASTPGRGYNEKLFF.

The chain has TRBV6-5 and TRBJ2-7; D might be TRBD2 (6 bases). The CDR3 totals 16 residues. The V and J ends lost 0 bases and 2 bases respectively, with 14 bases between them. The germline V gene encodes CDR1 MNHEY and CDR2 SVGAGI. The CDR3 loop reads CASSYSHGRTTYEQYF. The CDR3 bases are TGTGCCAGCAGTTACTCGCATGGCAGGACTACCTACGAGCAGTACTTC.

The CDR3 nucleotides read TGCGCCAGCAGCTTGGGAGGGGTTCGAAATACGCAGTATTTT. This codes for CASSLGGVRNTQYF. V gene TRBV5-1 combines with J gene TRBJ2-3, with D possibly called TRBD1 or TRBD2 (5 bases each). CDR1 is SGHRS, CDR2 YFSETQ, per germline. The V gene lost 0 bases and the J gene lost 7 bases, with 12 bases spanning the gap. The CDR3 loop spans 14 amino acids.

At least ten counts were recorded for this clone. The chain recombines TRBV2 with TRBJ1-2; no clear D gene. There are 13 residues in the CDR3. Germline values: CDR1 SNHLY, CDR2 FYNNEI. With 4 bases removed from V and 8 bases from J, the gap between germline ends came to 14 bases. CDR3 loop: CASSVVNSGGYTF. CDR3 DNA sequence: TGTGCCAGCAGTGTGGTAAATTCCGGGGGCTACACCTTC.

The chain couples TRBV19 to TRBJ2-2, with 12 bases lining up with TRBD1. The CDR3 spans 16 residues. The V segment lost 6 bases and the J segment 6 bases; nucleotides outside the gene matches: 8. Germline loops: CDR1 LNHDA, CDR2 SQIVND (reference sequence). CDR3 protein: CASSQGQGAGAGELFF. In DNA form, the CDR3 reads TGTGCCAGTAGCCAGGGACAGGGGGCGGGAGCCGGGGAGCTGTTTTTT.

This chain links TRBV7-2 with TRBJ2-7; D perhaps matches TRBD1 (5 bases). Trimming took 1 base from V and 4 from J, leaving 20 bases between them. The CDR3 covers 17 residues. Per germline, CDR1 SGHTA and CDR2 FQGNSA. The CDR3 DNA follows: TGTGCCAGCAGCTTAGGGGGTCTGGCAGGGATGCGTTACGAGCAGTACTTC. It codes for CASSLGGLAGMRYEQYF.